Listed below are T cell receptor beta chains from one sample, sequenced in a study of cytomegalovirus exposure and HLA in healthy donors. Using immunoSEQ multiplex PCR, the repertoire was profiled, and TCRdb retains in-frame clones only, with some absent. The data contain 75,000 to 90,000 clones, 9.5% to 13% of them singletons. Material: PBMCs. The receptors here all came from a man in his sixties in good health and CMV-seropositive. Each CDR3 is given with its conserved first and last residue. D genes are given only for firm matches. Clone size appears in some rows only: once, few, many, or a class for an expanded clone.

CASSAPPGANEKLFF,TGTGCCAGCAGCGCCCCCCCCGGGGCTAATGAAAAACTGTTTTTT,.,few,TRBV6-1,TRBJ1-4
CASSTDRAKETQYF,TGTGCCAGCAGTACGGACAGGGCAAAAGAGACCCAGTACTTC,TRBD1,few,TRBV6-1,TRBJ2-5
CSGQSNYGYTF,TGCAGCGGACAGAGTAACTATGGCTACACCTTC,.,few,TRBV29-1,TRBJ1-2
CASGAGSSQHF,TGTGCCAGCGGAGCGGGGTCGTCCCAGCATTTT,.,many,TRBV2,TRBJ1-5
CASSPSTRGNTGELFF,TGTGCCAGCAGTCCCTCGACTAGAGGGAACACCGGGGAGCTGTTTTTT,.,few,TRBV28,TRBJ2-2
CAREGHYGYTF,TGTGCCCGGGAGGGGCACTATGGCTACACCTTC,.,.,TRBV30,TRBJ1-2
CASSSDRLSYNEQFF,TGTGCCAGCAGCTCGGACAGGCTATCCTACAATGAGCAGTTCTTC,TRBD1,.,TRBV7-3,TRBJ2-1
CASRPGASGSSYNEQFF,TGTGCCAGCAGGCCTGGGGCTAGCGGTAGCTCCTACAATGAGCAGTTCTTC,TRBD2,.,TRBV4-2,TRBJ2-1
CASSRPGTGIYGYTF,TGTGCCAGCAGCCGTCCCGGGACAGGGATCTATGGCTACACCTTC,TRBD1,.,TRBV7-9,TRBJ1-2
CASSLVRAGGHTDTQYF,TGCGCCAGCAGCTTGGTGCGAGCGGGGGGGCACACAGATACGCAGTATTTT,TRBD2,.,TRBV5-1,TRBJ2-3